The rows below give T cell receptor beta chains drawn from one sample of a study of control samples from healthy donors and cancer patients. Repertoires were generated with immunoSEQ multiplex PCR, while TCRdb's copy carries only in-frame clones and drops some. The sample has about 150,000 clones, about 94% seen once. The sample consisted of blood. These TCRs come from a man over 45 in good health. The CDR3 runs from the conserved cysteine through the conserved F or W. The order of the fields is CDR3 protein, V gene, J gene.

CASSEGLAEQFF	TRBV2	TRBJ2-1
CATFRNLAKNIQYF	TRBV28	TRBJ2-4
CATSDPGTGQGARETQYF	TRBV24-1	TRBJ2-5
CASTPAGGGGQFF	TRBV2	TRBJ2-1
CATSRDNRGMDTDTQYF	TRBV15	TRBJ2-3
CASSLMASAGLEQFF	TRBV7-3	TRBJ2-1
CATSRQNMGNPNSPLHF	TRBV15	TRBJ1-6
CAISENRGTEAFF	TRBV10-3	TRBJ1-1
CASRAPYEQYF	TRBV6-5	TRBJ2-7
CASSTQGSYGYTF	TRBV6-4	TRBJ1-2
CASSPGGYNEQFF	TRBV14	TRBJ2-1
CASRKDIWETQYF	TRBV5-1	TRBJ2-5
CASTGQNEKLFF	TRBV6-5	TRBJ1-4
CASSLGRGGGYGYTF	TRBV5-1	TRBJ1-2
CASSTQTDTYEQYF	TRBV7-2	TRBJ2-7
CASSLSNGFYGYTF	TRBV27	TRBJ1-2
CSVFYRDRAPVNTEAFF	TRBV29-1	TRBJ1-1
CATAQTGGTDTQYF	TRBV10-3	TRBJ2-3
CASSSTGIYEQYF	TRBV7-6	TRBJ2-7
CATSDLQGGPDTQYF	TRBV24-1	TRBJ2-3
CASSTNRESNGELFF	TRBV7-9	TRBJ2-2
CASSSDRFSGRADTQYF	TRBV7-3	TRBJ2-3
CASSLAGQSNEKLFF	TRBV5-1	TRBJ1-4
CASSMDAANYGYTF	TRBV19	TRBJ1-2
CAITPGLAHEQFF	TRBV10-3	TRBJ2-1
CASSAPQGFCNEQFF	TRBV10-1	TRBJ2-1
CASGSSSYEQYF	TRBV6-5	TRBJ2-7
CASSLGGITEAFF	TRBV11-3	TRBJ1-1
CASSFLSQPQHF	TRBV12-3/TRBV12-4	TRBJ1-5
CASRGGQGSGYTF	TRBV6-5	TRBJ1-2
CASSADRGEDEQYF	TRBV5-1	TRBJ2-7
CASSLSPNNYGYTF	TRBV28	TRBJ1-2
CSVLRRGPFDYEQYF	TRBV29-1	TRBJ2-7